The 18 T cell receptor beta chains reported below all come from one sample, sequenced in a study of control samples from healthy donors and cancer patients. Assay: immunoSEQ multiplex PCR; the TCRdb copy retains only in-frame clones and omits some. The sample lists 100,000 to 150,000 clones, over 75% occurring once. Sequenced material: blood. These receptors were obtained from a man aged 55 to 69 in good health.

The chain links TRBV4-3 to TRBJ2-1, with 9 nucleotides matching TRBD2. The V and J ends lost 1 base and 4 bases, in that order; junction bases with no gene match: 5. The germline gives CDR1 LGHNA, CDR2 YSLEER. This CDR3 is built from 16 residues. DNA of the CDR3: TGCGCCAGCAGCCAAGTATCCAGCGGGGGGTACAATGAGCAGTTCTTC. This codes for CASSQVSSGGYNEQFF.

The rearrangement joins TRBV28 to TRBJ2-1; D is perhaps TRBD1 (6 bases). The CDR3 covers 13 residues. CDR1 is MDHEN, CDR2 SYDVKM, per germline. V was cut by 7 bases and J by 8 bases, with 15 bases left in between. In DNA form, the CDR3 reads TGTGCCAGCAAGGACCCAACAGGGCATGAGCAGTTCTTC. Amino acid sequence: CASKDPTGHEQFF.

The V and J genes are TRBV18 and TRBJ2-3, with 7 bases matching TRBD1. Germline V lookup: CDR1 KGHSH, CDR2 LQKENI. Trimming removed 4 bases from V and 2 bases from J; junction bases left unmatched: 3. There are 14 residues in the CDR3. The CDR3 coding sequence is TGTGCCAGCTCACGGGACAGTTTCACAGATACGCAGTATTTT. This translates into CASSRDSFTDTQYF.

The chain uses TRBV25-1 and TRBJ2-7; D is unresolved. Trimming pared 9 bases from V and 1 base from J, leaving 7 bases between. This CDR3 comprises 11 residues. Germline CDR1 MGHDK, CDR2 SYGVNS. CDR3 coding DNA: TGTGCCAGTGCTAATTCCTACGAGCAGTACTTC. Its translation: CASANSYEQYF.

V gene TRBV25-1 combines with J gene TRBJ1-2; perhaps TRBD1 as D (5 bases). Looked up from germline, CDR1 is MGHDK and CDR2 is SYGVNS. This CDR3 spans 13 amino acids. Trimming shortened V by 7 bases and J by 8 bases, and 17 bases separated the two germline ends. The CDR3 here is CASTGRPWDGYTF. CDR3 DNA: TGTGCCAGCACAGGACGACCTTGGGACGGCTACACCTTC.

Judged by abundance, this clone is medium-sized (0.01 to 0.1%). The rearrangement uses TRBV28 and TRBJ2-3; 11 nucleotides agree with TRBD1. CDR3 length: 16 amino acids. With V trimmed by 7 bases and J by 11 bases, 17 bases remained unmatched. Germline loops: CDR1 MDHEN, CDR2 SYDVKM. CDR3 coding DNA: TGTGCCAGCATTAAATCCGGGACAGGGGGGGGTAGGATGCAGTATTTT. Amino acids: CASIKSGTGGGRMQYF.

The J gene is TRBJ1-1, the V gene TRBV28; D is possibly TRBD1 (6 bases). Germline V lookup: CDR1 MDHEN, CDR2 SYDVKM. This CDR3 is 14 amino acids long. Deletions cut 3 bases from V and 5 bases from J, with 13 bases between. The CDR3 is CASSLSAGATEAFF. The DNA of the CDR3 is TGTGCCAGCAGTTTGTCGGCAGGGGCTACTGAAGCTTTCTTT.

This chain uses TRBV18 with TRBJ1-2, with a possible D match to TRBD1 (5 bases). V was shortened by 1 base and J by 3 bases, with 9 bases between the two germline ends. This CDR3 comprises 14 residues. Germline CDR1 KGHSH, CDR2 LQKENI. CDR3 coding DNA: TGTGCCAGCTCACCACTTGACAGCGACTATGGCTACACCTTC. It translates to CASSPLDSDYGYTF.

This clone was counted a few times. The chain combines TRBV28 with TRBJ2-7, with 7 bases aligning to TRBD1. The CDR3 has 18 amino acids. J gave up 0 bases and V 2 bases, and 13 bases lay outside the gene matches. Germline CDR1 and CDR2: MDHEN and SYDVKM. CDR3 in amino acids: CASSLITETGASSYEQYF. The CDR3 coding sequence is TGTGCCAGCAGTTTAATTACTGAAACAGGGGCCTCCTCCTACGAGCAGTACTTC.

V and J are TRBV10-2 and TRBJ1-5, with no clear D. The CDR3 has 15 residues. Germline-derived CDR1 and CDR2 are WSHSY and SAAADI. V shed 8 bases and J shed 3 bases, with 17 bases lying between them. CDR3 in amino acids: CASGEPTAANQPQHF. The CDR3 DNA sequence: TGCGCCAGCGGGGAACCGACGGCCGCCAATCAGCCCCAGCATTTT.

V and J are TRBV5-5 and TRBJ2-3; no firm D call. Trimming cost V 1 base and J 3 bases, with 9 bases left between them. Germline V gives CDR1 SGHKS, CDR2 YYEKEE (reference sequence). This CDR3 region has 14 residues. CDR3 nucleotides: TGTGCCAGCAGCTTGTGGCGGATTACAGATACGCAGTATTTT. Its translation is CASSLWRITDTQYF.

The CDR3 bases are TGTGCCAGCAGCTTAGTGGGCGGGGACTCCTACGAGCAGTACTTC. Translating it yields CASSLVGGDSYEQYF. The chain recombines TRBV7-8 with TRBJ2-7; maybe TRBD2 (6 bases). CDR3 length equals 15 residues. V lost 1 base and J 0 bases, leaving 10 bases between the germline ends. CDR1 and CDR2 from the germline V gene are SGHVS and FQNEAQ. Using reference TRBV7-8 and TRBJ2-7 for the parts outside the CDR3, the full variable domain is GAGVSQSPRYKVAKRGQDVALRCDPISGHVSLFWYQQALGQGPEFLTYFQNEAQLDKSGLPSDRFFAERPEGSVSTLKIQRTQQEDSAVYLCASSLVGGDSYEQYFGPGTRLTVT.

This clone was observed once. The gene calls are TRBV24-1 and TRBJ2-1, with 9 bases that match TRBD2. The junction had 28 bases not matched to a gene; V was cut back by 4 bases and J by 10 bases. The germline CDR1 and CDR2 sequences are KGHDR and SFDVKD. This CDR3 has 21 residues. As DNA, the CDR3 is TGTGCCACCAGTGACACTTATAAGACTAGCGGACCCTGGCCGGGGGGCGGAGAGCAGTTCTTC. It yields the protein CATSDTYKTSGPWPGGGEQFF.

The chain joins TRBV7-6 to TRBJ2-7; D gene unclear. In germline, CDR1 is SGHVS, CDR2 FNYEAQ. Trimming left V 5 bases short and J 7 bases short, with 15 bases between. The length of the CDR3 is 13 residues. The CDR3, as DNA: TGTGCCAGCAGCCTAGTTGTGGGCAATGAGCAGTACTTC. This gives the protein CASSLVVGNEQYF.

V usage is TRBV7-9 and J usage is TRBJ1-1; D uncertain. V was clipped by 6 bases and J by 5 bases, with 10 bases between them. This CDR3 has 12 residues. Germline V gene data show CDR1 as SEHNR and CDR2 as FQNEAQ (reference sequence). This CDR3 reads CASSLHGTEAFF. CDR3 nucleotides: TGTGCCAGCAGTCTACACGGGACTGAAGCTTTCTTT.

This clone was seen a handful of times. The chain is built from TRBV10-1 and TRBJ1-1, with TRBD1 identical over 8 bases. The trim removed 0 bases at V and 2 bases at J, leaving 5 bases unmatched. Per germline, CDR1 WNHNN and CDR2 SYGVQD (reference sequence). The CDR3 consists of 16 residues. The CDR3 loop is CASSESLTGVNTEAFF. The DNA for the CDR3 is TGCGCCAGCAGTGAGTCGTTGACAGGGGTAAACACTGAAGCTTTCTTT.

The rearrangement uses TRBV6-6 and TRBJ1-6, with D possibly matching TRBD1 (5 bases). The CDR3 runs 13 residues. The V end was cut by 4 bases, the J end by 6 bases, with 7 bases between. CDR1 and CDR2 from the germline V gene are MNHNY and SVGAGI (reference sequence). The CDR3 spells CASSSGTNSPLHF. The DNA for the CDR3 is TGTGCCAGCAGTTCCGGGACTAATTCACCCCTCCACTTT.

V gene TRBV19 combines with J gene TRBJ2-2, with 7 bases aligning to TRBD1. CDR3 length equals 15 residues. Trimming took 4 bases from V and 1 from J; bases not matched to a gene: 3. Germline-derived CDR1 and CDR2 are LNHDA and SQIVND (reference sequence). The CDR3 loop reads CASSTGTENTGELFF. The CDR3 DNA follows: TGTGCCAGTAGTACCGGGACAGAGAACACCGGGGAGCTGTTTTTT.